This is a list of T cell receptor beta chains from one sample in a study of T cell responses to AZD1222 COVID-19 vaccine. The repertoire was sequenced with immunoSEQ multiplex PCR; TCRdb's copy has only in-frame clones and lacks some. This sample has 120,000 or so clones, with 88% found just once. Sample: peripheral blood, taken on day 0 of MenACWY control vaccination. These receptors all come from an adult in good health. CDR3s include the opening cysteine and the closing phenylalanine or tryptophan. The order of the fields is J gene, V gene, D gene, CDR3 protein, CDR3 DNA. D genes are given only for firm matches.

TRBJ2-3,TRBV5-1,.,CASSSLLRADTQYF,TGCGCCAGCAGCTCACTCCTAAGGGCAGATACGCAGTATTTT
TRBJ1-1,TRBV6-5,.,CASSYSREKAFF,TGTGCCAGCAGTTACTCGAGGGAGAAAGCTTTCTTT
TRBJ1-1,TRBV6-5,.,CASSSPFVNTEAFF,TGTGCCAGCAGTTCCCCTTTCGTGAACACTGAAGCTTTCTTT
TRBJ2-1,TRBV7-9,TRBD2,CASSPPSGRYNEQFF,TGTGCCAGCAGCCCTCCTAGCGGGAGGTACAATGAGCAGTTCTTC
TRBJ1-4,TRBV2,TRBD1,CANRDRETNEKLFF,TGTGCCAACCGGGACAGGGAAACTAATGAAAAACTGTTTTTT
TRBJ2-5,TRBV5-1,.,CASSLGPGKQETQYF,TGCGCCAGCAGCTTGGGTCCGGGAAAACAAGAGACCCAGTACTTC
TRBJ2-3,TRBV12-5,TRBD2,CASGTHGRATDTQYF,TGTGCTAGTGGTACCCACGGGAGGGCAACAGATACGCAGTATTTT
TRBJ1-4,TRBV29-1,TRBD1,CSVGGLQGTNEKLFF,TGCAGCGTTGGGGGATTACAGGGGACTAATGAAAAACTGTTTTTT
TRBJ2-1,TRBV18,TRBD2,CASSLPSGRENEQFF,TGTGCCAGCTCACTCCCTAGCGGGAGGGAGAATGAGCAGTTCTTC
TRBJ1-3,TRBV19,.,CASIPDRSGNTIYF,TGTGCCAGTATTCCCGACAGATCCGGAAACACCATATATTTT
TRBJ2-7,TRBV13,.,CASTTRGMREQYF,TGTGCCAGCACCACTCGGGGGATGAGGGAGCAGTACTTC
TRBJ1-1,TRBV6-5,.,CASSYSMALAETFF,TGTGCCAGCAGTTACTCGATGGCTTTGGCAGAAACTTTCTTT
TRBJ2-7,TRBV3-1/TRBV3-2,.,CASSQYGRANSYEQYF,TGTGCCAGCAGCCAATACGGCAGGGCGAACTCCTACGAGCAGTACTTC
TRBJ2-7,TRBV5-1,.,CASSLARDYEQYF,TGCGCCAGCAGCTTGGCCAGAGACTACGAGCAGTACTTC
TRBJ2-2,TRBV7-6,.,CASSLTGGHPGELFF,TGTGCCAGCAGCTTAACCGGGGGGCACCCCGGGGAGCTGTTTTTT
TRBJ2-7,TRBV4-2,TRBD1,CASSPTDRVQYEQYF,TGTGCCAGCAGCCCGACGGACAGGGTACAGTACGAGCAGTACTTC